The 12 T cell receptor beta chains listed next were all sequenced from one sample in a study of CD8+CD57+ T cells in acquired aplastic anemia. CDR3 and TCR beta VDJ profiling relied on a genomic DNA template. MiXCR, applied by TCRdb to the reads, yields one record per CDR3 protein. Here the sample spans about 140,000 distinct CDR3 sequences, 41% being singletons. The sample consisted of sorted CD4+, CD8+, or CD8+CD57+ T cells (not recorded which) from PBMCs. These receptors originate from a human donor in good health, serving as a control.

The V call is TRBV4-1, the J call TRBJ2-7, with D perhaps TRBD2 (6 bases). The germline V gene encodes CDR1 MGHRA and CDR2 YSYEKL. V dropped 1 base and J dropped 1 base, with 20 bases sitting between them. The CDR3 is 18 residues long. CDR3 amino acids: CASSQAVNGGTRSYEQYF. The CDR3 DNA reads as TGCGCCAGCAGCCAAGCGGTAAATGGGGGGACGAGATCCTACGAGCAGTACTTC.

This clonotype was seen repeatedly, ten times or more. The chain carries TRBV15 and TRBJ1-1, with D possibly matching TRBD1 (5 bases). Deletions cut 1 base from V and 0 bases from J, with 12 bases between. Germline CDR1 LNHNV, CDR2 YYDKDF (reference sequence). The CDR3 spans 16 residues. The CDR3 DNA follows: TGTGCCACCAGCAGAGCAGCAGGGACTATGAACACTGAAGCTTTCTTT. It is translated as CATSRAAGTMNTEAFF.

This chain joins TRBV5-1 and TRBJ2-5, with a possible D match to TRBD1 (6 bases). The V gene lost 3 bases and the J gene lost 2 bases, with 8 bases spanning the gap. The CDR3 runs 13 residues. Germline V gene sequence: CDR1 SGHRS, CDR2 YFSETQ. The CDR3 here is CASSWTEQETQYF. The CDR3, as DNA: TGCGCCAGCAGCTGGACAGAACAAGAGACCCAGTACTTC.

The chain couples TRBV19 to TRBJ2-6; D not certain. The CDR3 consists of 14 residues. The V end was cut by 3 bases, the J end by 2 bases, with 5 bases between. Per germline, CDR1 LNHDA and CDR2 SQIVND (reference sequence). As DNA, the CDR3 is TGTGCCAGTAGTATGGTGGCTGGGGCCAACGTCCTGACTTTC. Protein: CASSMVAGANVLTF.

The V gene is TRBV6-1, the J gene TRBJ2-3, with 13 bases lining up with TRBD2. CDR1 is MNHNS and CDR2 is SASEGT in the germline V gene. The trim removed 5 bases at V and 7 bases at J, leaving 9 bases unmatched. The length of the CDR3 is 16 residues. In DNA form, the CDR3 reads TGTGCCAGCAGTTTCGGACTAGCGGGAGTGATGCATACGCAGTATTTT. Its protein is CASSFGLAGVMHTQYF.

This clonotype was picked up many times. V is TRBV20-1 and J is TRBJ2-1; 7 nucleotides align to TRBD2. Germline CDR1 DFQATT, CDR2 SNEGSKA (reference sequence). The CDR3 loop spans 16 amino acids. Germline trimming cut 7 bases from V and 4 bases from J; bases unmatched to any gene: 16. The CDR3 bases are TGCAGTGTGGATAGCCCCGGACTAGGAAGTTACAATGAGCAGTTCTTC. Translated: CSVDSPGLGSYNEQFF.

This clonotype has more than one count but fewer than ten. The chain has TRBV12-3 or TRBV12-4 and TRBJ1-3; TRBD1 agrees at 9 bases. The V and J ends lost 7 bases and 0 bases, in that order; junction bases with no gene match: 16. CDR3 size: 19 residues. CDR3 nucleotides: TGTGCCAGCACCCCCAAAGGGACAGGGATCATTAGCTCTGGAAACACCATATATTTT. It yields the protein CASTPKGTGIISSGNTIYF.

This clonotype was observed many times. The chain is built from TRBV7-2 and TRBJ2-1, with a tentative D call TRBD2 (5 bases). The CDR3 runs 14 residues. Looked up from germline, CDR1 is SGHTA and CDR2 is FQGNSA. Trimming removed 6 bases at V and 5 bases at J, with 14 bases between. The CDR3, as DNA: TGTGCCAGCAGATTTACACTAGAGGACAATGAGCAGTTCTTC. This encodes CASRFTLEDNEQFF.

This clonotype was seen many times. The chain links TRBV6-1 to TRBJ1-1, with a possible D match to TRBD1 (6 bases). CDR1 and CDR2 (germline): MNHNS, SASEGT. CDR3 size: 16 residues. Trimming removed 3 bases from V and 1 base from J, with 15 bases in between. This CDR3 reads CASSERAGVSNTEAFF. DNA for the CDR3: TGTGCCAGCAGTGAGAGGGCAGGGGTCTCGAACACTGAAGCTTTCTTT.

This clonotype was counted many times. The DNA for the CDR3 is TGCAGTGCTAGTATTCCGCGGGGCAGGGCCTACGAGCAGTACTTC. It encodes CSASIPRGRAYEQYF. V usage is TRBV20-1 and J usage is TRBJ2-7; maybe TRBD2 (6 bases). Deletions cut 3 bases from V and 2 bases from J, with 17 bases between. Per germline, CDR1 DFQATT and CDR2 SNEGSKA (reference sequence). The CDR3 loop spans 15 amino acids.

This clonotype came up many times. The chain links TRBV19 to TRBJ1-2; 7 positions match TRBD1. CDR1 is LNHDA and CDR2 is SQIVND in the germline V gene (reference sequence). V lost 0 bases to trimming and J lost 2 bases; unmatched junction nucleotides: 3. The CDR3 consists of 15 residues. CDR3 in DNA: TGTGCCAGTAGTATAGACCCGACAGGGAACTATGGCTACACCTTC. It encodes CASSIDPTGNYGYTF.

There are a few counts of this clonotype. The chain employs TRBV10-1 and TRBJ2-7; D unresolved. The CDR3 consists of 13 residues. Trimming removed 5 bases from V and 2 bases from J, with 10 bases in between. The germline V gene encodes CDR1 WNHNN and CDR2 SYGVQD (reference sequence). CDR3 residues: CASSRQPAYEQYF. The CDR3, as DNA: TGCGCCAGCAGTCGGCAGCCAGCCTACGAGCAGTACTTC.